This T cell receptor beta chain was captured by sequencing in a study of shared clonotypes between healthy human individuals (dated by TCRdb to 2018 to 2020). Notes on the research overall: The cohort comprised two women and three men aged 18 to 49 years. For each donor, CD4 naive and CD4 memory were each run on three plates, CD8 naive on two plates, and CD8 memory on one plate. To estimate repertoire size and how much clonotypes are shared between individuals, the study performed deep sequencing of blood TCR repertoires from roughly five healthy adults. Different laboratories and diverse techniques were used to prepare libraries and sequence TCR repertoires, to increase sequencing depth and limit assay-specific biases. Each donor's leukapheresis produced roughly between roughly 0.85 and 10 billion PBMCs. Points the paper makes about the study in general: Incomplete sequencing was indicated by rarefaction of sorted-subset datasets, despite the large sequencing depth. Naive subsets generally had larger estimated clonotype richness than memory subsets did. About 4.5% of naive CD4, 3.5% of naive CD8, 2.3% of memory CD4, and 0.4% of memory CD8 clonotypes were shared across a few donors. Based on pairwise subsampling, the degree of clonotype sharing among donors was expected to be affected by sequencing depth. Higher generation probabilities were observed for clonotypes shared by all four sorted-subset donors than for non-shared clonotypes. The small number of donors limited the genetic and exposure-history diversity represented. Only blood was sampled, and tissue TCR repertoires likely differ from those in blood.

The donors were healthy, HIV-negative adults with no recently reported acute infections or vaccinations. All donors were Caucasian adults living in Nashville, Tennessee, USA. CD4+ T cells were enriched by magnetic negative selection; naive cells were then positively selected on CD45RA, and the negative fraction formed the memory subset. Blood was collected by leukapheresis, and PBMCs were isolated by Ficoll-Histopaque density gradient centrifugation and then cryopreserved in liquid nitrogen vapor phase. Analytical flow cytometry was used to check the purity and quantity of every magnetically sorted T cell population. Genomic DNA was isolated from every sorted fraction and measured by UV absorbance on a Nanodrop 2000c. As regards this clone: Its antigen has not been determined. Base qualities are missing; no much larger clone stands one base away.

Using the deep immunoSEQ assay, multiplex PCR amplified TCR CDR3 regions from genomic DNA. Extracted genomic DNA from each cell subset was spread evenly across all wells of several immunoSEQ 96-well plates, with each plate serving as a replicate. For sorted subsets, approximately 190 ng genomic DNA, equal to about 30,000 T cell genomes, was loaded into each replicate PCR. The purified libraries were quantified using a Qubit 3.0 fluorometer, sized with a Bioanalyzer 2100, and then quantified again using the KAPA Library Quantification kit. A separate single-read 150-cycle Illumina NextSeq 550 flow cell was used to sequence each immunoSEQ 96-well plate. Regarding the original processing steps: The immunoSEQ output contained only junctional sequences without quality scores, so filtering could not match that applied to full-length reads. Sequences were annotated with PyIR, a Python wrapper for IgBLAST v1.9, and V/J genes and CDR3 were assigned using IMGT germline references. Reads were removed for weak V/J assignments (E-value above 1e-6), missing CDR3, stop codons, out-of-frame junctions, or ambiguous translated residues. V3J clonotypes were defined as sequences sharing an identical inferred V gene, J gene, and CDR3 amino acid sequence. The percentage overlap between two repertoires was calculated by dividing the number of shared unique clonotypes by the size of the smaller repertoire. RTK rarefaction, the Chao1 estimator, and Recon v2.1 estimates of unobserved clonotypes were used to assess repertoire richness. Generation probabilities for all TCRbeta clonotypes obtained by the gDNA method from several donors were computed using OLGA. TCRdb obtained this table from immuneACCESS and retained in-frame rearrangements with V and J assigned. These tables miss some clones; where compared with another copy, unresolved V genes account for less than half of the shortfall, and the remainder is unexplained. V, J and clone size derive from that table, while D and trimming were established from the DNA sequence. This sample holds a few million clones; 90% to 95% were observed only once. Approximately 0.4% of the sample goes to the ten largest clones.

The specimen sequenced was naive CD4+ T cells from PBMCs. Taken with the paper, the label for cell subset or site translates to: CD45RA+ positively selected. This TCR derives from a man between 18 and 29 years old in good health. Some clones in this sample may be carry-over from other donors' samples.

In nucleotide form, the sequence is TGTGCCAGCAGTTTAATAAGGAGCCTCGAGCAGTACTTC. Protein translation: CASSLIRSLEQYF. The V and J segments used are TRBV28 and TRBJ2-7; the D gene is not confidently resolved. The CDR1 and CDR2 encoded by the germline V gene are MDHEN and SYDVKM. V loses 2 bases of germline sequence and J loses 6 bases, and the interval between the two ends is 11 bases. Inclusive of the bounding cysteine and phenylalanine, the CDR3 is 13 residues long. The retained sequence is limited to the CDR3, 39 bases, with the frame set at the first base.